The 10 T cell receptor beta chains below were found in one sample sequenced in a study of blood T cell repertoires in COVID-19 (dated by TCRdb to the early 2020s). Library generation was performed with the immunoSEQ multiplex PCR assay. In its TCRdb copy, this immuneACCESS table keeps in-frame sequences only and misses some clones. Where compared with another copy, unresolved V genes explain less than half of these, and the others have no known cause. This sample gives fewer than 350,000 clones in total; approximately 86% of them show up just once. The ten largest clones capture approximately 10% of the sample. The specimen sequenced was peripheral blood. These receptors originate from a middle-aged man with active or convalescent COVID-19.

This clone was detected only once. The genes are TRBV6-5 and TRBJ1-3; 9 bases are shared with TRBD1. The ends lost 6 bases at V and 6 bases at J; junction bases unmatched: 6. The CDR3 runs 14 residues. The germline V gene encodes CDR1 MNHEY and CDR2 SVGAGI. CDR3 region: CASRPGQGENTIYF. The CDR3 DNA sequence: TGTGCCAGCAGACCGGGACAGGGCGAAAACACCATATATTTT.

The chain uses TRBV29-1 and TRBJ2-1; D might be TRBD2 (5 bases). The CDR3 has 14 amino acids. Per germline, CDR1 SQVTM and CDR2 ANQGSEA. V lost 4 bases and J 6 bases, leaving 16 bases between the germline ends. The CDR3: CSVGNEGIINEQFF. The CDR3 nucleotides read TGCAGCGTTGGGAACGAGGGAATCATCAATGAGCAGTTCTTC.

This clone was counted once. The chain has TRBV12-5 and TRBJ1-5; D might be TRBD1 (6 bases). Germline V CDR1 and CDR2: LGHNT, FRNRAP. V dropped 0 bases and J dropped 2 bases, with 23 bases sitting between them. The CDR3 totals 20 residues. The CDR3 sequence: CASGLVVGGAGDKGNQPQHF. Here the CDR3 DNA reads TGTGCTAGTGGTTTGGTCGTCGGGGGGGCTGGCGATAAGGGCAATCAGCCCCAGCATTTT. The whole variable domain, filled in from reference TRBV12-5 and TRBJ1-5, reads DARVTQTPRHKVTEMGQEVTMRCQPILGHNTVFWYRQTMMQGLELLAYFRNRAPLDDSGMPKDRFSAEMPDATLATLKIQPSEPRDSAVYFCASGLVVGGAGDKGNQPQHFGDGTRLSIL.

The V gene is TRBV2, the J gene TRBJ2-2, with D tentatively TRBD1 (5 bases). V was cut by 2 bases and J by 6 bases, with 7 bases left in between. The CDR3 length is 13 residues. Germline-derived CDR1 and CDR2 are SNHLY and FYNNEI. The chain's CDR3 is CASSEQGAGELFF. For the CDR3, the DNA is TGTGCCAGCAGTGAACAGGGTGCCGGGGAGCTGTTTTTT.

CDR3 in DNA: TGCGCCAGCAGCTTGGGAAGGGGCGGGAACACTGAAGCTTTCTTT. Its protein is CASSLGRGGNTEAFF. V usage is TRBV5-1 and J usage is TRBJ1-1; possible D gene TRBD1, 5 bases. The CDR3 length is 15 residues. CDR1 is SGHRS, CDR2 YFSETQ, per germline. The V end was cut by 0 bases, the J end by 1 base, with 10 bases between.

The chain recombines TRBV7-9 with TRBJ2-5; D possibly corresponds to TRBD2 (7 bases). This CDR3 region has 16 residues. The V gene's germline CDR1 is SEHNR and CDR2 FQNEAQ (reference sequence). Trimming left V 5 bases short and J 0 bases short, with 16 bases between. CDR3 loop: CASSGGAGPDQETQYF. For the CDR3, the DNA is TGTGCCAGCAGCGGGGGGGCCGGCCCCGACCAAGAGACCCAGTACTTC.

The V call is TRBV11-2, the J call TRBJ2-7; D gene uncertain. CDR3 length: 15 amino acids. Per the germline V gene, CDR1 is SGHAT and CDR2 is FQNNGV. V gave up 4 bases and J gave up 0 bases, with 13 bases separating them. The CDR3, as DNA: TGTGCCAGCAGCTACGCGCGCACCCTCTCCTACGAGCAGTACTTC. This sequence encodes CASSYARTLSYEQYF.

V gene TRBV5-1 combines with J gene TRBJ2-2; tentative D call: TRBD2 (5 bases). The V and J ends lost 5 bases and 4 bases respectively, with 9 bases between them. This CDR3 contains 13 residues. Germline V gene data show CDR1 as SGHRS and CDR2 as YFSETQ. CDR3 amino acids: CASRSGSTGELFF. DNA for the CDR3: TGCGCCAGCAGGAGCGGTAGCACCGGGGAGCTGTTTTTT.

The chain couples TRBV6-5 to TRBJ1-5; D not resolved. Germline CDR1 is MNHEY and CDR2 is SVGAGI. The CDR3 is 13 residues long. V was trimmed by 5 bases and J by 0 bases, leaving 5 bases between them. CDR3 loop: CASSKSSNQPQHF. CDR3 DNA: TGTGCCAGCAGTAAGAGTAGCAATCAGCCCCAGCATTTT.

This chain uses TRBV3-1 (or the pseudogene TRBV3-2) with TRBJ2-3, with D possibly matching TRBD2 (6 bases). Germline V gene sequence: CDR1 LGHDT, CDR2 YNNKEL (reference sequence). V was pared by 4 bases and J by 1 base, with 15 bases between. The CDR3 totals 16 residues. The CDR3 DNA sequence: TGTGCCAGCAGCCTATATATAGCGGTCCGCACAGATACGCAGTATTTT. This translates into CASSLYIAVRTDTQYF.